Below, 12 T cell receptor beta chains from the same sample are listed, as sequenced in a study of shared T cell receptors in the human thymus. Sequencing used immunoSEQ multiplex PCR; TCRdb keeps in-frame clones, though not all of them. Altogether about 660,000 clones are present, roughly 90% being singletons, with the ten largest covering 0.0085% to 0.012%. These data were also reused for a study on human thymus T cells.

Input material: thymocytes. These receptors were taken from a boy in the first two years of life with a congenital heart defect.

The chain carries TRBV27 and TRBJ2-1; 9 bases are shared with TRBD2. CDR1 and CDR2 (germline): MNHEY, SMNVEV (reference sequence). This CDR3 has 16 residues. V was pared by 4 bases and J by 6 bases, with 10 bases of the junction left unmatched. The CDR3, as DNA: TGTGCCAGCAGTTCCAAGCTAGCGGGAAACCTCAATGAGCAGTTCTTC. It specifies CASSSKLAGNLNEQFF.

The CDR3 DNA reads as TGTGCCAGCAGTTTTGGACAGGGAGGTCAAGAGACCCAGTACTTC. Protein: CASSFGQGGQETQYF. The rearrangement joins TRBV2 to TRBJ2-5; 8 bases align to TRBD1. V gave up 5 bases and J gave up 2 bases; unmatched junction bases: 7. CDR1 SNHLY and CDR2 FYNNEI come from the germline V gene. CDR3 length: 15 residues.

The chain combines TRBV7-4 with TRBJ1-1, with 11 bases fitting TRBD1. Per the germline V gene, CDR1 is SGHVT and CDR2 is SQSDAQ. V shed 5 bases, J shed 1 base, and the junction held 18 bases outside the gene matches. This CDR3 comprises 20 residues. The CDR3 loop is CASSPTGTGGEWSANTEAFF. The CDR3 DNA sequence: TGTGCCAGCAGCCCCACCGGGACAGGGGGGGAGTGGAGTGCGAACACTGAAGCTTTCTTT.

The chain carries TRBV6-6 and TRBJ1-4; D uncertain. Looked up from germline, CDR1 is MNHNY and CDR2 is SVGAGI (reference sequence). Trimming took off 0 bases at V and 6 bases at J, with 2 bases between the two ends. The CDR3 totals 12 residues. The CDR3 DNA sequence: TGTGCCAGCAGTTACTCCTATGAAAAACTGTTTTTT. It codes for CASSYSYEKLFF.

This clone was counted once. This rearrangement joins TRBV11-3 to TRBJ2-1, with TRBD1 matching 8 bases. CDR1 and CDR2 (germline): SGHNT, YENEEA. The length of the CDR3 is 15 residues. V lost 3 bases, J lost 4 bases, and 5 bases stayed unmatched. The CDR3 here is CASSFPGTGYNEQFF. In DNA, the CDR3 is TGTGCCAGCAGCTTTCCCGGGACAGGTTACAATGAGCAGTTCTTC.

This clone has a single count. In DNA, the CDR3 is TGTGCCAGCGGACCAGGGGCCTACGAGCAGTACTTC. Protein sequence: CASGPGAYEQYF. The chain combines TRBV6-5 with TRBJ2-7, with D possibly matching TRBD1 (6 bases). Trimming cost V 8 bases and J 2 bases, with 10 bases left between them. The CDR3 covers 12 residues. Germline V gene data show CDR1 as MNHEY and CDR2 as SVGAGI.

This rearrangement joins TRBV15 to TRBJ2-1; 9 bases are shared with TRBD1. Germline loops: CDR1 LNHNV, CDR2 YYDKDF (reference sequence). This CDR3 is 16 amino acids long. Trimming cost V 5 bases and J 4 bases; bases outside gene matches: 9. Here the CDR3 DNA reads TGTGCCACCAGCCGACCAAAGGACAGGGGATACAATGAGCAGTTCTTC. It specifies CATSRPKDRGYNEQFF.

The genes are TRBV19 and TRBJ2-5; tentative D call: TRBD2 (5 bases). V lost 6 bases, J lost 5 bases, and 13 bases lay in between. Per germline, CDR1 LNHDA and CDR2 SQIVND (reference sequence). The CDR3 is made up of 13 amino acids. CDR3 residues: CASRARVRETQYF. In DNA, the CDR3 is TGTGCCAGTAGGGCGCGGGTTAGGGAGACCCAGTACTTC.

The chain employs TRBV27 and TRBJ2-7, with 9 bases that match TRBD2. CDR1 and CDR2 (germline): MNHEY, SMNVEV (reference sequence). The length of the CDR3 is 15 residues. Trimming took 6 bases from V and 4 from J; bases not matched to a gene: 10. The CDR3 loop is CASRAIAGVGYEQYF. CDR3 nucleotide sequence: TGTGCCAGCAGGGCGATAGCGGGAGTAGGATACGAGCAGTACTTC.

V usage is TRBV11-2 and J usage is TRBJ2-7; perhaps TRBD2 as D (6 bases). Trimming took 3 bases from V and 5 from J, leaving 14 bases between them. This CDR3 region has 14 residues. Germline V gene lookup returns CDR1 SGHAT and CDR2 FQNNGV. CDR3 loop: CASSFPETRHEQYF. CDR3 bases: TGTGCCAGCAGCTTTCCCGAGACTAGACACGAGCAGTACTTC.

V is TRBV6-6 and J is TRBJ1-2, with 9 bases matching TRBD1. The length of the CDR3 is 15 residues. Germline CDR1 is MNHNY and CDR2 is SVGAGI (reference sequence). Trimming cost V 5 bases and J 1 base; bases outside gene matches: 5. CDR3 bases: TGTGCCAGCAGTCATCGACAGGGGGTTAACTATGGCTACACCTTC. This gives the protein CASSHRQGVNYGYTF.

A single count supports this clone. The rearrangement joins TRBV2 to TRBJ2-1, with TRBD2 matching 10 bases. After removal of 6 bases from V and 7 bases from J, the junction contained 9 bases not matched to a gene. This CDR3 is 15 amino acids long. Per the germline V gene, CDR1 is SNHLY and CDR2 is FYNNEI. CDR3 coding DNA: TGTGCCAGCAGCCAGGGACTAGCGCAACGGAATGAGCAGTTCTTC. Protein: CASSQGLAQRNEQFF.